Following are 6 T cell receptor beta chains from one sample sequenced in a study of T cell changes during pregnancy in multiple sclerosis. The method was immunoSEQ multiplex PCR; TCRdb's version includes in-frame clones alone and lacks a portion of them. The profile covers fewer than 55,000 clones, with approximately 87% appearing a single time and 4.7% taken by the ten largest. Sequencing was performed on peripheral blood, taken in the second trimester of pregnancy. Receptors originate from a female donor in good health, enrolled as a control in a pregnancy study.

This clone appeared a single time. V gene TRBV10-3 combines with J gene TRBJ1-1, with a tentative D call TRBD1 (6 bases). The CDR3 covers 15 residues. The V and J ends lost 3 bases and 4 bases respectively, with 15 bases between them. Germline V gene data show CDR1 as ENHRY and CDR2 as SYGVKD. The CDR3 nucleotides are TGTGCCATCAGTGATCCACAGGGTCAGGTCACTGAAGCTTTCTTT. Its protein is CAISDPQGQVTEAFF.

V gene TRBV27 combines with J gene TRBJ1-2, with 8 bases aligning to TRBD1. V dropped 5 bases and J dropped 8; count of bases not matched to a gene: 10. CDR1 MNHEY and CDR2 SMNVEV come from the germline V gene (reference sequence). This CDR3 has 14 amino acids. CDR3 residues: CASSPMDRARGYTF. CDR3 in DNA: TGTGCCAGCAGTCCTATGGACAGGGCCCGGGGCTACACCTTC.

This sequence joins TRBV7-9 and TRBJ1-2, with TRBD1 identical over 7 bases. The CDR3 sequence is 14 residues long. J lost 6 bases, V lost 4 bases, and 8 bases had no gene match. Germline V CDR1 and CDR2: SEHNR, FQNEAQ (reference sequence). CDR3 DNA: TGTGCCAGCAGCTCGACAGGGTTTAGGAATGGCTACACCTTC. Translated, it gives CASSSTGFRNGYTF.

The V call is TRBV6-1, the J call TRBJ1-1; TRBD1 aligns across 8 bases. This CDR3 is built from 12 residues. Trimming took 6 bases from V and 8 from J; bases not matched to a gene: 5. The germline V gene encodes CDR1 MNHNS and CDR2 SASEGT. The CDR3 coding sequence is TGTGCCAGCAGCAGGGGGCGCGGGGAAGCTTTCTTT. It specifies CASSRGRGEAFF.

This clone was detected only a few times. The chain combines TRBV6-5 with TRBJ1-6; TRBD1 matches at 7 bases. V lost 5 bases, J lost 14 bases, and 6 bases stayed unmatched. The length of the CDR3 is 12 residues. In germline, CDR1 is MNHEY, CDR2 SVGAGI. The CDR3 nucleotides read TGTGCCAGCAGTCGAGGGGGCCGGGCCCTCCACTTT. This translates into CASSRGGRALHF.

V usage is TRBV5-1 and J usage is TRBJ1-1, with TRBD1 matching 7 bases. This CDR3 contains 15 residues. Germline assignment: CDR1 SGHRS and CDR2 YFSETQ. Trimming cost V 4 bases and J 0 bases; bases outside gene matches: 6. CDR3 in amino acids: CASSDREGMNTEAFF. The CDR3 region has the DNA TGCGCCAGCAGCGACAGGGAAGGTATGAACACTGAAGCTTTCTTT.